This T cell receptor (beta chain) is from a study of T-cell reconstitution after alpha-beta-depleted transplantation in children. Molecular barcoding with unique molecular identifiers was used for the TCRbeta library. One entry per CDR3 protein results from TCRdb running MiXCR on the PCR reads. The data contain hundreds of thousands of distinct CDR3 sequences, about 10% of them seen just once; the ten biggest clones take up 3.5% to 5%. This clonotype came up many times. This CDR3 is built from 13 residues. With V trimmed by 0 bases and J by 8 bases, 2 bases remained unmatched. The germline CDR1 and CDR2 sequences are SGHRS and YFSETQ.

This chain joins TRBV5-1 and TRBJ2-1, with TRBD1 identical over 7 bases. The sequencing here drew on PBMCs from the stem cell graft donor, taken from the stem cell graft. This sequence originates from a human donor who donated a stem cell graft to a child with acute myeloid leukemia. The CDR3 region is CASSLDTGDEQFF. CDR3 sequence (DNA): TGCGCCAGCAGCTTGGATACAGGGGATGAGCAGTTCTTC. Filled out from reference TRBV5-1 and TRBJ2-1, the complete variable domain reads KAGVTQTPRYLIKTRGQQVTLSCSPISGHRSVSWYQQTPGQGLQFLFEYFSETQRNKGNFPGRFSGRQFSNSRSEMNVSTLELGDSALYLCASSLDTGDEQFFGPGTRLTVL.